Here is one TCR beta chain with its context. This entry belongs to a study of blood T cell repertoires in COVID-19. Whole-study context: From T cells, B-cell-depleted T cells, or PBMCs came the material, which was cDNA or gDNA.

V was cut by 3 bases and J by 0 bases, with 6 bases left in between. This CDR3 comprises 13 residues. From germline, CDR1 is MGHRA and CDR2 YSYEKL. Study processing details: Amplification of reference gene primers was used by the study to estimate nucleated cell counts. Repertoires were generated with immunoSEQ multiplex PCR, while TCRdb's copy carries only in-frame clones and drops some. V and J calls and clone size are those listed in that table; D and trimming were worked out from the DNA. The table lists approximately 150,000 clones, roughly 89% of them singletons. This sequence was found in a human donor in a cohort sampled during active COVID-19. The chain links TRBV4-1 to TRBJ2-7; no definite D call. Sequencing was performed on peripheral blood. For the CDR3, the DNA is TGCGCCAGCAGCCATCCCGGCTCCTACGAGCAGTACTTC. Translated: CASSHPGSYEQYF.